The source of this TCR beta chain is a study of OX40 agonist ivuxolimab in advanced cancers. Exclusion applied to patients with autoimmune disease history or systemic immunosuppression. Clones were read by immunoSEQ multiplex PCR, and TCRdb kept only the in-frame ones, dropping some. Of 65,000 to 90,000 clones listed, approximately 85% are singletons. The input for sequencing was CD4+ or CD8+ T cells sorted from blood, taken in a trial of the OX40 agonist ivuxolimab. This TCR was sampled from an adult with an advanced solid tumor such as melanoma, head and neck, liver or kidney cancer.

The chain's CDR3 is CASSLAGTGIGDTQYF. CDR3 nucleotides: TGCGCCAGCAGCTTGGCGGGGACGGGAATTGGAGATACGCAGTATTTT. The chain combines TRBV5-1 with TRBJ2-3; D possibly uses TRBD1 or TRBD2 (5 bases each). The germline V gene encodes CDR1 SGHRS and CDR2 YFSETQ. V was shortened by 0 bases and J by 5 bases, with 16 bases between the two germline ends. The length of the CDR3 is 16 residues. The full variable domain, with the rest looked up from reference TRBV5-1 and TRBJ2-3, is KAGVTQTPRYLIKTRGQQVTLSCSPISGHRSVSWYQQTPGQGLQFLFEYFSETQRNKGNFPGRFSGRQFSNSRSEMNVSTLELGDSALYLCASSLAGTGIGDTQYFGPGTRLTVL.